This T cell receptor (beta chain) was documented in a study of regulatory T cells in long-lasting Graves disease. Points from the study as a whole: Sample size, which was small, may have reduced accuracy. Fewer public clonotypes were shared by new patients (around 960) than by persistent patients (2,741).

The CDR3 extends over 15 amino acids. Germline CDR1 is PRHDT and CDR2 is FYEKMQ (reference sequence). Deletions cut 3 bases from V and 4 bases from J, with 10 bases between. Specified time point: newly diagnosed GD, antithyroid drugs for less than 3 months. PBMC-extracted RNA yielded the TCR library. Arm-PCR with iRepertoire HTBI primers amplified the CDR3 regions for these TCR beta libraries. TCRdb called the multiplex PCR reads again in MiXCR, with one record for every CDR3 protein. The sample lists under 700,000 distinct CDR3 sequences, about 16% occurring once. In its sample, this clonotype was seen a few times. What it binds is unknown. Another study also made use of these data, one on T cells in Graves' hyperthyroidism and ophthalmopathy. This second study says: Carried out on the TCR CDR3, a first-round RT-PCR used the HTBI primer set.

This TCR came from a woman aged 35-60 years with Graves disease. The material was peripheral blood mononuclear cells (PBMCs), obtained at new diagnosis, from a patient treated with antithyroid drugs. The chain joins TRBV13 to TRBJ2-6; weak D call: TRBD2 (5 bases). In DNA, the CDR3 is TGTGCCAGCAGCTTTATGAGGGTCGGGGCCAACGTCCTGACTTTC. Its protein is CASSFMRVGANVLTF.